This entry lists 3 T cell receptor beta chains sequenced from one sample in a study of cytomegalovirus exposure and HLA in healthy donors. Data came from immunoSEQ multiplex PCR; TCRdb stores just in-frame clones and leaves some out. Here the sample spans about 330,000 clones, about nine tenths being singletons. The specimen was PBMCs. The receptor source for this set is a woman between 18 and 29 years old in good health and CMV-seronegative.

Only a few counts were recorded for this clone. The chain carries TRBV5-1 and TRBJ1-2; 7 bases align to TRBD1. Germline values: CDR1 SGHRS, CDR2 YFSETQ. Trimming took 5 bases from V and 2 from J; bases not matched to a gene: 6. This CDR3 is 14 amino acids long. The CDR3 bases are TGCGCCAGCAGTTGGGACAGCCCAAACTATGGCTACACCTTC. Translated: CASSWDSPNYGYTF.

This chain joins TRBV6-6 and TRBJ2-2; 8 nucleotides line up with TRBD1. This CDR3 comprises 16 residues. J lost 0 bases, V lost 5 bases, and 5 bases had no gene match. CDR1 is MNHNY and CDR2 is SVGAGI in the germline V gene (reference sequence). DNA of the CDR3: TGTGCCAGCAGTCACAGGGGGAACCCGAACACCGGGGAGCTGTTTTTT. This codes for CASSHRGNPNTGELFF.

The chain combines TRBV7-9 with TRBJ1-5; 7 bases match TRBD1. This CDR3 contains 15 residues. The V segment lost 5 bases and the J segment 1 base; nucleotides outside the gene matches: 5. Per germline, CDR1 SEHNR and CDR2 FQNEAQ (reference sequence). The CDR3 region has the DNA TGTGCCAGCAGCCCCTCGGGACAGAGCAATCAGCCCCAGCATTTT. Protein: CASSPSGQSNQPQHF. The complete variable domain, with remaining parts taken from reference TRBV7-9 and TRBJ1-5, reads DTGVSQNPRHKITKRGQNVTFRCDPISEHNRLYWYRQTLGQGPEFLTYFQNEAQLEKSRLLSDRFSAERPKGSFSTLEIQRTEQGDSAMYLCASSPSGQSNQPQHFGDGTRLSIL.